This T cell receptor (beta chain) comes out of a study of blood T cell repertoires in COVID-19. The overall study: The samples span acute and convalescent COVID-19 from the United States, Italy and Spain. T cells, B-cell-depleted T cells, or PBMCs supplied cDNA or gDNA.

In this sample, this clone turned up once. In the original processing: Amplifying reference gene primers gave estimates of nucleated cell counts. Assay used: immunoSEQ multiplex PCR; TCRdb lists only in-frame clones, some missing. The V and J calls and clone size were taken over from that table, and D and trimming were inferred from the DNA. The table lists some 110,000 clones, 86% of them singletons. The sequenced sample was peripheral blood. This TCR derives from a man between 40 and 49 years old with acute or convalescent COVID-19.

CDR3 DNA: TGTGCCAGCAGCTTAGCGCTGACAGGAAGTGGCTACACCTTC. Translating it yields CASSLALTGSGYTF. This chain links TRBV7-9 with TRBJ1-2, with D perhaps TRBD1 (6 bases). The CDR3 covers 14 residues. Deletions cut 0 bases from V and 7 bases from J, with 12 bases between. From germline, CDR1 is SEHNR and CDR2 FQNEAQ (reference sequence).